The next 17 T cell receptor beta chains were all read from a single sample in a study of memory B cells and T cells in multiple sclerosis. TCRdb keeps only in-frame clones here, not all; method: immunoSEQ multiplex PCR. The sample has 32,000 or so clones, 86% seen once; the top ten hold roughly 2.6%. CFSE-dim autoproliferating and CFSE-high non-proliferating T cells from unstimulated culture were sequenced separately. Some 50 million CFSE-labeled PBMCs were cultured 6 to 7 days unstimulated, then replicate wells were pooled. Their target antigens are unknown. The sequenced sample consisted of PBMCs from blood kept in culture. Receptors were obtained from a human donor with multiple sclerosis.

The chain's CDR3 is CASSQETSAYEQYF. The CDR3 nucleotides are TGCGCCAGCAGCCAAGAGACTAGTGCCTACGAGCAGTACTTC. This rearrangement joins TRBV4-1 to TRBJ2-7, with D possibly TRBD2 on 6 matching bases. The ends were cut back, 0 bases at V and 2 bases at J, with 8 bases in the middle. CDR3 length: 14 residues. Germline V gene lookup returns CDR1 MGHRA and CDR2 YSYEKL.

This chain links TRBV6-5 with TRBJ2-3, with TRBD1 identical over 8 bases. There are 15 residues in the CDR3. Unmatched junction bases numbered 5, after V lost 6 bases and J lost 0 bases. Germline values: CDR1 MNHEY, CDR2 SVGAGI. The CDR3 sequence is CASSQTGASTDTQYF. In nucleotides, the CDR3 is TGTGCCAGCAGCCAGACAGGGGCTAGCACAGATACGCAGTATTTT.

The gene calls are TRBV9 and TRBJ1-1, with 7 bases that match TRBD1. The ends lost 2 bases at V and 5 bases at J; junction bases unmatched: 15. Per the germline V gene, CDR1 is SGDLS and CDR2 is YYNGEE. CDR3 size: 17 residues. CDR3 amino acids: CASSVTGTGVIETEAFF. CDR3 DNA sequence: TGTGCCAGCAGCGTGACAGGCACAGGGGTTATCGAGACTGAAGCTTTCTTT. The full variable domain, in which reference TRBV9 and TRBJ1-1 provide the parts outside the CDR3, is DSGVTQTPKHLITATGQRVTLRCSPRSGDLSVYWYQQSLDQGLQFLIQYYNGEERAKGNILERFSAQQFPDLHSELNLSSLELGDSALYFCASSVTGTGVIETEAFFGQGTRLTVV.

This clone showed up just a few times. V gene TRBV7-9 combines with J gene TRBJ2-5; D remains ambiguous. V lost 6 bases, J lost 1 base, and 3 bases lay in between. From germline, CDR1 is SEHNR and CDR2 FQNEAQ (reference sequence). The CDR3 is 11 residues long. The CDR3: CASRGQETQYF. The CDR3 DNA reads as TGTGCCAGCAGGGGCCAAGAGACCCAGTACTTC.

V is TRBV28 and J is TRBJ1-2, with 7 bases matching TRBD1. CDR3 length: 16 amino acids. Per the germline V gene, CDR1 is MDHEN and CDR2 is SYDVKM. Trimming removed 3 bases from V and 4 bases from J; junction bases left unmatched: 11. CDR3 in DNA: TGTGCCAGCAGTTTTTGGCGACAGGGTACTTCCTATGGCTACACCTTC. Protein sequence: CASSFWRQGTSYGYTF.

The chain uses TRBV9 and TRBJ1-5; weak D call: TRBD1 (6 bases). V shed 3 bases and J shed 5 bases, with 9 bases lying between them. CDR1 and CDR2 (germline): SGDLS, YYNGEE. The CDR3 is 13 residues long. The CDR3 here is CASSADSDQPQHF. The CDR3 coding sequence is TGTGCCAGCAGCGCGGACAGCGATCAGCCCCAGCATTTT.

CDR3 DNA sequence: TGTGCCAGCAGTGACTTCCGAACAAACTCGGGGTGGGCCCAGCATTTT. Translation: CASSDFRTNSGWAQHF. The rearrangement links TRBV6-1 to TRBJ1-5; D unresolved. Germline assignment: CDR1 MNHNS and CDR2 SASEGT. This CDR3 contains 16 residues. The V end lost 3 bases, the J end lost 11 bases, and 23 bases lay between the germline ends.

The chain couples TRBV6-5 to TRBJ1-1; no reliable D call. Germline V CDR1 and CDR2: MNHEY, SVGAGI. CDR3 length: 14 residues. V was trimmed by 5 bases and J by 1 base, leaving 11 bases between them. CDR3 loop: CASSTPTANTEAFF. The CDR3 coding sequence is TGTGCCAGCAGTACCCCCACAGCGAACACTGAAGCTTTCTTT.

The rearrangement joins TRBV4-2 to TRBJ2-4; 11 nucleotides line up with TRBD2. The V gene's germline CDR1 is LGHNA and CDR2 YNFKEQ. V shed 0 bases, J shed 7 bases, and the junction held 2 bases outside the gene matches. The CDR3 covers 15 residues. The CDR3, as DNA: TGTGCCAGCAGCCAAGAACTAGCGGGAGCGAACATTCAGTACTTC. Its translation is CASSQELAGANIQYF.

The genes are TRBV19 and TRBJ1-2, with TRBD1 matching over 7 bases. CDR1 and CDR2 from the germline V gene are LNHDA and SQIVND (reference sequence). The CDR3 sequence is 16 residues long. The ends lost 3 bases at V and 8 bases at J; junction bases unmatched: 15. CDR3 region: CASSISYPEGARGYTF. The CDR3 DNA reads TGTGCCAGTAGTATCTCCTATCCGGAGGGGGCGCGGGGCTACACCTTC.

V gene TRBV13 combines with J gene TRBJ2-1; D possibly uses TRBD1 or TRBD2 (5 bases each). Trimming took 3 bases from V and 10 from J, leaving 10 bases between them. The V gene's germline CDR1 is PRHDT and CDR2 FYEKMQ (reference sequence). This CDR3 spans 12 amino acids. The CDR3 region has the DNA TGTGCCAGCAGCTTGGGGACCGAAGAGCAGTTCTTC. Translation: CASSLGTEEQFF. Together with reference TRBV13 and TRBJ2-1, the CDR3 gives the full variable domain: AAGVIQSPRHLIKEKRETATLKCYPIPRHDTVYWYQQGPGQDPQFLISFYEKMQSDKGSIPDRFSAQQFSDYHSELNMSSLELGDSALYFCASSLGTEEQFFGPGTRLTVL.

The chain uses TRBV10-3 and TRBJ1-2, with 10 nucleotides matching TRBD1. J gave up 4 bases and V 7 bases, and 6 bases lay outside the gene matches. CDR1 is ENHRY, CDR2 SYGVKD, per germline. The CDR3 runs 14 residues. This chain's CDR3 is CAITGTGAGYGYTF. The CDR3 DNA is TGTGCCATCACCGGGACAGGGGCTGGCTATGGCTACACCTTC.

In its sample, this clone was seen once. The chain links TRBV5-1 to TRBJ2-5; D possibly corresponds to TRBD2 (6 bases). Germline V gives CDR1 SGHRS, CDR2 YFSETQ. CDR3 size: 15 residues. Trimming left V 7 bases short and J 5 bases short, with 21 bases between. CDR3 loop: CASGGSGYSVETQYF. In nucleotides, the CDR3 is TGCGCCAGCGGTGGTAGCGGTTACTCAGTGGAGACCCAGTACTTC.

The V gene is TRBV2, the J gene TRBJ1-1; D may be TRBD1 (5 bases). Trimming removed 7 bases from V and 0 bases from J, with 18 bases in between. This CDR3 has 16 amino acids. Germline loops: CDR1 SNHLY, CDR2 FYNNEI. Here the CDR3 reads CASTGLGQTMNTEAFF. DNA for the CDR3: TGTGCCAGCACAGGTTTGGGGCAGACGATGAACACTGAAGCTTTCTTT.

The V gene is TRBV5-1, the J gene TRBJ2-1; the D gene is possibly TRBD2 (5 bases). This CDR3 has 15 residues. Per the germline V gene, CDR1 is SGHRS and CDR2 is YFSETQ. V lost 0 bases and J 1 base, leaving 8 bases between the germline ends. CDR3: CASSLEGGSYNEQFF. As DNA, the CDR3 is TGCGCCAGCAGCTTGGAAGGCGGGTCCTACAATGAGCAGTTCTTC.

As for this clone: Sequence at one end of the junction differs from germline and may be a read error. The J gene is TRBJ2-4, the V gene TRBV6-1; D not certain. The CDR3 has 16 amino acids. Looked up from germline, CDR1 is MNHNS and CDR2 is SASEGT. The CDR3 DNA reads TGTGCCAGCAGGGAAGCAGGCGTCCTAGCCAAAAACATTCAGTACTTC. Its translation: CASREAGVLAKNIQYF.

V usage is TRBV27 and J usage is TRBJ1-6; weak D call: TRBD1 (6 bases). The CDR3 is made up of 13 amino acids. Germline V gene lookup returns CDR1 MNHEY and CDR2 SMNVEV (reference sequence). V shed 6 bases and J shed 5 bases, with 8 bases lying between them. CDR3 DNA: TGTGCCAGCAGACAGGGCAATAATTCACCCCTCCACTTT. Translating gives CASRQGNNSPLHF.